These 16 T cell receptor beta chains came from one sample sequenced in a study of cytomegalovirus exposure and HLA in healthy donors. This PCR relied on a set of 60 Vbeta primers and 13 Jbeta primers. Assay used: immunoSEQ multiplex PCR; TCRdb lists only in-frame clones, some missing. The sample holds 100,000 to 150,000 clones. Sequencing used PBMCs. These receptor sequences come from a man aged 30 to 39 in good health and CMV-seronegative.

The rearrangement joins TRBV5-1 to TRBJ2-1, with TRBD1 matching over 12 bases. Germline-derived CDR1 and CDR2 are SGHRS and YFSETQ. This CDR3 region has 16 residues. J lost 1 base, V lost 4 bases, and 3 bases had no gene match. The CDR3 coding sequence is TGCGCCAGCAGCCCGGGACAGGGGGCATCCTACAATGAGCAGTTCTTC. Protein sequence: CASSPGQGASYNEQFF.

The rearrangement links TRBV4-1 to TRBJ2-5; TRBD2 matches 11 bases. This CDR3 comprises 17 residues. Per germline, CDR1 MGHRA and CDR2 YSYEKL. Germline trimming cut 4 bases from V and 0 bases from J; bases unmatched to any gene: 7. The CDR3 reads CASSLLLGLADQETQYF. For the CDR3, the DNA is TGCGCCAGCAGCCTATTGCTGGGACTAGCGGACCAAGAGACCCAGTACTTC.

The chain is built from TRBV30 and TRBJ2-1; TRBD2 matches 9 bases. Germline V gives CDR1 GTSNPN, CDR2 SVGIG (reference sequence). CDR3 length: 16 residues. V lost 2 bases, J lost 0 bases, and 5 bases stayed unmatched. CDR3 sequence: CAWSTSGLSSYNEQFF. In nucleotides, the CDR3 is TGTGCCTGGAGTACTAGCGGGTTAAGCTCCTACAATGAGCAGTTCTTC.

The chain combines TRBV11-2 with TRBJ2-7; 9 bases are shared with TRBD1. The CDR3 length is 14 residues. V lost 9 bases to trimming and J lost 5 bases; unmatched junction nucleotides: 11. From germline, CDR1 is SGHAT and CDR2 FQNNGV. This chain's CDR3 is CASYRGLGSDEQYF. For the CDR3, the DNA is TGTGCCAGTTACAGGGGGCTGGGATCTGACGAGCAGTACTTC.

The chain uses TRBV9 and TRBJ2-5; 12 nucleotides match TRBD2. V shed 3 bases, J shed 4 bases, and the junction held 4 bases outside the gene matches. Germline assignment: CDR1 SGDLS and CDR2 YYNGEE. The CDR3 is 15 amino acids. In nucleotides, the CDR3 is TGTGCCAGCAGCGCGGGACTAGCGGGTTTAGAGACCCAGTACTTC. It codes for CASSAGLAGLETQYF.

The J gene is TRBJ1-4, the V gene TRBV28; 10 positions match TRBD1. This CDR3 comprises 19 residues. Germline V lookup: CDR1 MDHEN, CDR2 SYDVKM. After removal of 4 bases from V and 5 bases from J, the junction contained 16 bases not matched to a gene. This CDR3 is CASSSPRDRGLGRNEKLFF. The CDR3 nucleotides are TGTGCCAGCAGTTCCCCAAGAGACAGGGGGCTGGGGAGAAATGAAAAACTGTTTTTT.

The chain carries TRBV7-2 and TRBJ2-7; 9 bases agree with TRBD2. The J segment lost 3 bases and the V segment lost 4 bases, leaving 4 bases of the junction unmatched. Germline CDR1 SGHTA, CDR2 FQGNSA. CDR3 size: 14 residues. CDR3 sequence reads: CASSSSGTNYEQYF. The CDR3 coding sequence is TGTGCCAGCAGCTCTAGCGGGACAAACTACGAGCAGTACTTC.

This chain connects TRBV28 to TRBJ2-1; 9 nucleotides line up with TRBD2. The CDR3 has 16 amino acids. CDR1 MDHEN and CDR2 SYDVKM come from the germline V gene. V dropped 5 bases and J dropped 2; count of bases not matched to a gene: 7. The CDR3 coding sequence is TGTGCCAGCAGTACCTCCGGGACTAGCCCCTACAATGAGCAGTTCTTC. It codes for CASSTSGTSPYNEQFF.

The chain employs TRBV10-3 and TRBJ1-1; possible D gene TRBD1, 5 bases. The V end lost 6 bases, the J end lost 4 bases, and 18 bases lay between the germline ends. CDR1 and CDR2 from the germline V gene are ENHRY and SYGVKD. The CDR3 loop spans 15 amino acids. In DNA form, the CDR3 reads TGTGCCATCAGGGGGGGGAAGGGAGGAAGCACTGAAGCTTTCTTT. It yields the protein CAIRGGKGGSTEAFF.

The chain has TRBV7-9 and TRBJ2-7; unclear D gene. Germline assignment: CDR1 SEHNR and CDR2 FQNEAQ (reference sequence). V was clipped by 2 bases and J by 6 bases, with 14 bases between them. The CDR3 has 14 amino acids. The CDR3 nucleotides are TGTGCCAGCAGCTTATCAAACTCAGGTGTCGAGCAGTACTTC. The encoded protein is CASSLSNSGVEQYF. Using reference TRBV7-9 and TRBJ2-7 for the parts outside the CDR3, the full variable domain is DTGVSQNPRHKITKRGQNVTFRCDPISEHNRLYWYRQTLGQGPEFLTYFQNEAQLEKSRLLSDRFSAERPKGSFSTLEIQRTEQGDSAMYLCASSLSNSGVEQYFGPGTRLTVT.

The rearrangement links TRBV29-1 to TRBJ1-2; 9 bases fit TRBD1. The germline V gene has CDR1 SQVTM and CDR2 ANQGSEA. The CDR3 is 12 amino acids. Trimming took 5 bases from V and 9 from J; bases not matched to a gene: 7. In DNA form, the CDR3 reads TGCAGCGTTAACACGGGACAGGGCCGCTACACCTTC. Protein product: CSVNTGQGRYTF.

The V and J genes are TRBV6-5 and TRBJ1-1; TRBD1 agrees at 9 bases. The CDR3 covers 15 residues. Germline V CDR1 and CDR2: MNHEY, SVGAGI. V lost 5 bases and J lost 6; bases outside the gene matches: 10. CDR3 region: CASSAGTGPFSEAFF. The CDR3 DNA sequence: TGTGCCAGCAGTGCCGGGACAGGGCCTTTCTCTGAAGCTTTCTTT.

The chain links TRBV30 to TRBJ2-7; D call uncertain. The V end lost 3 bases, the J end lost 4 bases, and 10 bases lay between the germline ends. Germline CDR1 GTSNPN, CDR2 SVGIG (reference sequence). This CDR3 has 12 amino acids. CDR3 loop: CAWSPIGYEQYF. The CDR3 DNA follows: TGTGCCTGGAGCCCAATCGGTTACGAGCAGTACTTC.

The J gene is TRBJ1-2, the V gene TRBV15; D ambiguous. CDR1 and CDR2 from the germline V gene are LNHNV and YYDKDF (reference sequence). The germline V and J ends were trimmed by 0 bases and 8 bases, with 7 bases remaining between them. CDR3 length: 12 amino acids. CDR3 nucleotides: TGTGCCACCAGCAGAGACACACAGGGCTACACCTTC. Translated: CATSRDTQGYTF.

This chain joins TRBV7-2 and TRBJ2-5; TRBD2 is a possible D gene (5 bases). The CDR3 length is 16 residues. The V end lost 5 bases, the J end lost 3 bases, and 19 bases lay between the germline ends. Germline assignment: CDR1 SGHTA and CDR2 FQGNSA. Here the CDR3 reads CASSRGLARVKETQYF. The CDR3 DNA is TGTGCCAGCAGCCGCGGGCTAGCCCGGGTAAAAGAGACCCAGTACTTC. Drawing the rest from reference TRBV7-2 and TRBJ2-5, the complete variable domain is GAGVSQSPSNKVTEKGKDVELRCDPISGHTALYWYRQSLGQGLEFLIYFQGNSAPDKSGLPSDRFSAERTGGSVSTLTIQRTQQEDSAVYLCASSRGLARVKETQYFGPGTRLLVL.

The chain has TRBV12-2 and TRBJ1-5; the table's D gene call, TRBD1, was not cross checked with the DNA. TRBV12-2 is a pseudogene segment. This CDR3 comprises 14 residues. The CDR3 DNA sequence: TGTGCAAGTCGCCGTTACAGGGGCAATCAGCCCCAGCATTTT. Translation gives CASRRYRGNQPQHF.